The T cell receptor (beta chain) described here comes from a study of blood T cell repertoires in COVID-19. Trimming shortened V by 2 bases and J by 0 bases, and 11 bases separated the two germline ends. CDR1 and CDR2 (germline): MNHEY, SMNVEV (reference sequence). CDR3 length: 16 residues. This clone appeared once. Profiled with immunoSEQ multiplex PCR; TCRdb holds only in-frame clones, not every one. The data contain some 170,000 clones, around 80% of them seen just once; the ten biggest clones take up more than 9.5%. What was sequenced was peripheral blood. This clonotype was obtained from a man in his 60s with active or convalescent COVID-19. This rearrangement joins TRBV27 to TRBJ2-1; weak D call: TRBD1 (7 bases). The CDR3 sequence is CASSLRGDSSYNEQFF. As DNA, the CDR3 is TGTGCCAGCAGTTTAAGGGGGGACAGCTCCTACAATGAGCAGTTCTTC.